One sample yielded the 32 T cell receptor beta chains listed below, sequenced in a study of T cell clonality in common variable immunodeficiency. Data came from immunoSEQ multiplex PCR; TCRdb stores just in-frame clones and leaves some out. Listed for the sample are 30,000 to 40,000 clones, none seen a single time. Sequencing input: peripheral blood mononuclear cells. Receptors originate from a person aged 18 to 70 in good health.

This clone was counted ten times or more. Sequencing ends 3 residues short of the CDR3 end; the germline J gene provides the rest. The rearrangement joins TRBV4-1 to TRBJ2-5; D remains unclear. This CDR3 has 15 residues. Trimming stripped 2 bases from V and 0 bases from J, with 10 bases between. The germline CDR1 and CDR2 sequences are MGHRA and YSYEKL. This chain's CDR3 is CASSQTSRYQETQYF. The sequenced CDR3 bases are TGCGCCAGCAGCCAAACGTCCCGGTACCAAGAGACC.

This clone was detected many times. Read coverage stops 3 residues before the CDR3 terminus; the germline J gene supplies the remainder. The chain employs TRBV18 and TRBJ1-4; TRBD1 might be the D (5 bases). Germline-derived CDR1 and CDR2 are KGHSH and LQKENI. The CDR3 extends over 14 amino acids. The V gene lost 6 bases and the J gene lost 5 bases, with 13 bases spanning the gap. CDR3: CASSERGANEKLFF. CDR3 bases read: TGTGCCAGCTCGGAGAGGGGAGCGAATGAAAAA.

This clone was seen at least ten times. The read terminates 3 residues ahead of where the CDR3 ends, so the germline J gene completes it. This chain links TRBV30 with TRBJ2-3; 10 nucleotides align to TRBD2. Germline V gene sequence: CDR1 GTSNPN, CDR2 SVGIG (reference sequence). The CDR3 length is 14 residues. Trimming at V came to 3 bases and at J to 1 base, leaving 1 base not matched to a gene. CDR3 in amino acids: CAWRLAGGTDTQYF. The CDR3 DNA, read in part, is TGTGCCTGGAGGCTAGCGGGAGGCACAGATACG.

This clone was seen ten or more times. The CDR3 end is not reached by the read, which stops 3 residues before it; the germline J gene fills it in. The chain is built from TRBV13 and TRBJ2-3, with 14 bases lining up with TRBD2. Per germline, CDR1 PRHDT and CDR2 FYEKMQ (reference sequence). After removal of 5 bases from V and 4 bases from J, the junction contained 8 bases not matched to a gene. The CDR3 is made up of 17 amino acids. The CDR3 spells CASSPRTSGRWSDTQYF. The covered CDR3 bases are TGTGCCAGCAGCCCGCGGACTAGCGGGAGGTGGTCAGATACG.

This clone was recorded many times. CDR3 amino acids: CASSEQAATDTQYF. Partial CDR3 DNA: TGTGCCAGCAGTGAACAGGCAGCCACAGATACG. V is TRBV2 and J is TRBJ2-3; D not certain. The read finishes 3 residues shy of the CDR3 end, and the germline J gene is used to complete it. Germline CDR1 and CDR2: SNHLY and FYNNEI. This CDR3 has 14 amino acids. The V gene lost 2 bases and the J gene lost 2 bases, with 8 bases spanning the gap.

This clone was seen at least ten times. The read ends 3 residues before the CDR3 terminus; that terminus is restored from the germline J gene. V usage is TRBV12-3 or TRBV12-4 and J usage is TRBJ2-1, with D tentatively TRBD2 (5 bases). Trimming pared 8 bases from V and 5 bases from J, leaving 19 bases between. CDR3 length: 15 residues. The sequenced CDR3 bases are TGTGCCAGCCCCTCGCAAATCGGGGTTAACAATGAG. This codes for CASPSQIGVNNE. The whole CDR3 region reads CASPSQIGVNNEQFF.

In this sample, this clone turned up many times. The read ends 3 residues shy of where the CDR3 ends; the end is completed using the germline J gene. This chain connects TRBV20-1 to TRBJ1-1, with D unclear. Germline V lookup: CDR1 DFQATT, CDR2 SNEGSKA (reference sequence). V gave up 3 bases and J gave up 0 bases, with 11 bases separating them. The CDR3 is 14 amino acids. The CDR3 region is CSASARLMNTEAFF. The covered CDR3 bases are TGCAGTGCTAGTGCCAGACTCATGAACACTGAA.

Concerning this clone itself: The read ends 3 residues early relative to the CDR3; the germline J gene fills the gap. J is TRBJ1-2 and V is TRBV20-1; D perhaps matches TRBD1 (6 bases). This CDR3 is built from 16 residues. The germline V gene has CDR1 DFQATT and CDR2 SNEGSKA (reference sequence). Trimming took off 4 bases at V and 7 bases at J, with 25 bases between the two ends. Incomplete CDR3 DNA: TGCAGTGCTACTCGACCCGGACAGCGTGGTATGCTTGGC. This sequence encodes CSATRPGQRGMLG. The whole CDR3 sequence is CSATRPGQRGMLGYTF.

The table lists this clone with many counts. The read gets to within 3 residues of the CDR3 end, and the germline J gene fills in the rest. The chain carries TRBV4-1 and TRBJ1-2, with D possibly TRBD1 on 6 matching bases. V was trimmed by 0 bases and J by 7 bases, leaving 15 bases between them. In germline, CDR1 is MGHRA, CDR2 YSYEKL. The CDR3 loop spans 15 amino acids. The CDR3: CASSQDWGGRAGYTF. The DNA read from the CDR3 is TGCGCCAGCAGCCAAGATTGGGGGGGGCGGGCTGGC.

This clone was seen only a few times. Here the CDR3 reads CASSTRTGSEQYF. The CDR3 DNA, read in part, is TGTGCCAGCAGCACTAGGACAGGCAGCGAG. The rearrangement uses TRBV7-9 and TRBJ2-7; TRBD1 matches 7 bases. The read gets to within 3 residues of the CDR3 end, and the germline J gene fills in the rest. CDR3 length equals 13 residues. V gave up 5 bases and J gave up 6 bases; unmatched junction bases: 7. Germline CDR1 and CDR2: SEHNR and FQNEAQ (reference sequence).

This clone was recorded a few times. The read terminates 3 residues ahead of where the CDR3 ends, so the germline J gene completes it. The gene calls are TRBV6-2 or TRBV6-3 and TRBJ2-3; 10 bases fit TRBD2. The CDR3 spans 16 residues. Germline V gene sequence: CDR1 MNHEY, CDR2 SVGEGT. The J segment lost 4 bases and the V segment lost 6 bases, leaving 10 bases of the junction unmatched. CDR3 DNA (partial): TGTGCCAGCAGCCCCGGGTTAGCGGGAGGTGCAGATACG. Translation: CASSPGLAGGADT. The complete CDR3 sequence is CASSPGLAGGADTQYF.

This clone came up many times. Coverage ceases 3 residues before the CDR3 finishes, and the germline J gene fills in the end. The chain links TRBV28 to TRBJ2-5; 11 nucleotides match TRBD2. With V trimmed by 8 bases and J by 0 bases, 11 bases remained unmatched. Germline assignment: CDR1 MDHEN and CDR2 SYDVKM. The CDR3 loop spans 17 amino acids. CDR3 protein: CASGIGTSGQYQETQYF. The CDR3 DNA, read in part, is TGTGCCAGCGGTATTGGGACTAGCGGACAGTACCAAGAGACC.

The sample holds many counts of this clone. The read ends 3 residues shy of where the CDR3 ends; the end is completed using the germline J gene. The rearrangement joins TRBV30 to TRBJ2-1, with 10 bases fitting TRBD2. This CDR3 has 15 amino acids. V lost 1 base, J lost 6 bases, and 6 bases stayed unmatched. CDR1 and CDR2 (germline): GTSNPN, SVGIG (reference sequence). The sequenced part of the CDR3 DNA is TGTGCCTGGAGTGCGGGGGGACTAGCGAGCAATGAG. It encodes CAWSAGGLASNE. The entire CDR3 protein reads CAWSAGGLASNEQFF.

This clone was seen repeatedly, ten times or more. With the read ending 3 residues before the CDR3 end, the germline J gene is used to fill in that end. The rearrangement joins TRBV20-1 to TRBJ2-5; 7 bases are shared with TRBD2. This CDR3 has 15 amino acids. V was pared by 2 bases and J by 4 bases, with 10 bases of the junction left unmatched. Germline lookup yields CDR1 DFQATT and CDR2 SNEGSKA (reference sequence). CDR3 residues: CSARLAGERGETQYF. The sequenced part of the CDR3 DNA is TGCAGTGCTAGACTCGCGGGAGAGCGTGGAGAGACC.

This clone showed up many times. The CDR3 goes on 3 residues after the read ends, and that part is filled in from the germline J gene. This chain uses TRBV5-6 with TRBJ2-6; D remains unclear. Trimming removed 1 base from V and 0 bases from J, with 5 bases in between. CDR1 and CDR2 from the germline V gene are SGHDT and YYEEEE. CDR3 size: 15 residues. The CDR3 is CASSLWPSGANVLTF. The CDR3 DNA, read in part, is TGTGCCAGCAGCTTGTGGCCCTCTGGGGCCAACGTC.

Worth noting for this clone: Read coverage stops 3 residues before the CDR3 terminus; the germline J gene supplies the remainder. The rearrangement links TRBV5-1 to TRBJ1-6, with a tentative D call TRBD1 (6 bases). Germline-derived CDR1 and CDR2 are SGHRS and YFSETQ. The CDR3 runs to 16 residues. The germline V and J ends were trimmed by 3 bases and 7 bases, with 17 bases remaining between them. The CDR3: CASSSETQGANSPLHF. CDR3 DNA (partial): TGCGCCAGCAGCTCGGAAACACAGGGCGCAAATTCACCC. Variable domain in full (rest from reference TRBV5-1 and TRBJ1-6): KAGVTQTPRYLIKTRGQQVTLSCSPISGHRSVSWYQQTPGQGLQFLFEYFSETQRNKGNFPGRFSGRQFSNSRSEMNVSTLELGDSALYLCASSSETQGANSPLHFGNGTRLTVT.

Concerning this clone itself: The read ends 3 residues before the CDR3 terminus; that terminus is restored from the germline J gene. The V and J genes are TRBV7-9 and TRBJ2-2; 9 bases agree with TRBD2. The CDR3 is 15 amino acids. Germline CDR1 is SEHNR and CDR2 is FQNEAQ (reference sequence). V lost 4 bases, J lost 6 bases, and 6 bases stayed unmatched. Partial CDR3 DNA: TGTGCCAGCAGCTCGACCTTAGCGGGAGCCGGGGAG. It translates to CASSSTLAGAGE. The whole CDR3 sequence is CASSSTLAGAGELFF. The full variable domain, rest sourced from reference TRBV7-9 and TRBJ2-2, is DTGVSQNPRHKITKRGQNVTFRCDPISEHNRLYWYRQTLGQGPEFLTYFQNEAQLEKSRLLSDRFSAERPKGSFSTLEIQRTEQGDSAMYLCASSSTLAGAGELFFGEGSRLTVL.

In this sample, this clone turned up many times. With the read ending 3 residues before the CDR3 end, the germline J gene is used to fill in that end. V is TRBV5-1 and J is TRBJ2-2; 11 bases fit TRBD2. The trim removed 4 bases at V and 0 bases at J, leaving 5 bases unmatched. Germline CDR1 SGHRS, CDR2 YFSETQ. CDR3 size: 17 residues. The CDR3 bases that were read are TGCGCCAGCAGCATACCGGGACTAGCGGCGAACACCGGGGAG. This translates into CASSIPGLAANTGE. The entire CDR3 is CASSIPGLAANTGELFF.

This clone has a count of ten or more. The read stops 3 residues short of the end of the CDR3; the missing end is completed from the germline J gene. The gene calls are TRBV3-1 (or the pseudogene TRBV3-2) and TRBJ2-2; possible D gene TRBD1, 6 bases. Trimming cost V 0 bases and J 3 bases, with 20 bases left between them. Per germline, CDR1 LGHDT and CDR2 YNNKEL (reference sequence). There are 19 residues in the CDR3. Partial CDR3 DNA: TGTGCCAGCAGCCAAGAGGACAGTTCAAAGTATTACTACACCGGGGAG. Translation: CASSQEDSSKYYYTGE. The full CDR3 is CASSQEDSSKYYYTGELFF.

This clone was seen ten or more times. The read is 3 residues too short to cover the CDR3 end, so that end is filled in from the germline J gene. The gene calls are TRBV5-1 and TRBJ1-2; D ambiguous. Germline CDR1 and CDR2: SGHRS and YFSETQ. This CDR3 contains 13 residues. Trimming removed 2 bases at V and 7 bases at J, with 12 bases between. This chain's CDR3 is CASSFSPGGGYTF. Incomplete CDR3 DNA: TGCGCCAGCAGCTTCTCCCCGGGTGGTGGC.

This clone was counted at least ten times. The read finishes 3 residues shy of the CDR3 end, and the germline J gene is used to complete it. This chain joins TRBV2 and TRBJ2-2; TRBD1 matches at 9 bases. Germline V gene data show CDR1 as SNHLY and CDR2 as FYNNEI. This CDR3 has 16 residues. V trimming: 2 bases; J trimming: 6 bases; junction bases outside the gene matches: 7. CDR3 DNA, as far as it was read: TGTGCCAGCAGTGAAAGGGGACAGGGTACCCCCGGGGAG. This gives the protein CASSERGQGTPGE. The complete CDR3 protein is CASSERGQGTPGELFF.

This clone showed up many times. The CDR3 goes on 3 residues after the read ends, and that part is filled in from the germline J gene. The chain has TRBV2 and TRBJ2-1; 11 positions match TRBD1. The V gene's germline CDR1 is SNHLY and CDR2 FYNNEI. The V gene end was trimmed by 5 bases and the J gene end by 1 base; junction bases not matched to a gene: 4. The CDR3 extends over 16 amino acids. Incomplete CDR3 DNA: TGTGCCAGCAGTTCCCGGGACAGGGGGTCCTACAATGAG. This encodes CASSSRDRGSYNE. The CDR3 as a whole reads CASSSRDRGSYNEQFF.

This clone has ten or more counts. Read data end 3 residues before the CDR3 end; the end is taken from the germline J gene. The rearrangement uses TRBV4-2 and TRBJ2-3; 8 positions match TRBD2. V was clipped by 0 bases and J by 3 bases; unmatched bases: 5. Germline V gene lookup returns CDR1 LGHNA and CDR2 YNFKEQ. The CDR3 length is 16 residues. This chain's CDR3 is CASSQDPSGSTDTQYF. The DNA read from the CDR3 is TGTGCCAGCAGCCAAGATCCCAGCGGGAGTACAGATACG.

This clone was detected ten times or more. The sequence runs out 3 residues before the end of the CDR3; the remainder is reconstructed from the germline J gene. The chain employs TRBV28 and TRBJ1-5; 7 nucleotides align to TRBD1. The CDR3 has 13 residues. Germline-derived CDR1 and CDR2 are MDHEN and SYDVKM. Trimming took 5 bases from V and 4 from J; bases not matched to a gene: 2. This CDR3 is CASSGDSNQPQHF. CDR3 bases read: TGTGCCAGCAGTGGGGACAGTAATCAGCCC.

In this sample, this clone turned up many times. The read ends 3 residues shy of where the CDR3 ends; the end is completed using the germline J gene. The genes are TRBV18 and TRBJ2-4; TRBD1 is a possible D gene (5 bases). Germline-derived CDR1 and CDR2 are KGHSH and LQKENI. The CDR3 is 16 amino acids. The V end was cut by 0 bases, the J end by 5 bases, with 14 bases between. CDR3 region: CASSPPGRGRQNIQYF. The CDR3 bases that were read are TGTGCCAGCTCACCACCGGGTAGGGGCCGGCAAAACATT.

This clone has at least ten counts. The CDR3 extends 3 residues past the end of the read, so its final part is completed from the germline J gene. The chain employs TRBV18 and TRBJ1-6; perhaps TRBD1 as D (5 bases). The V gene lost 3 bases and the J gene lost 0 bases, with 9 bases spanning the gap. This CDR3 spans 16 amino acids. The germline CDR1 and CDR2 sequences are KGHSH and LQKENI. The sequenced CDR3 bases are TGTGCCAGCTCACCGGGGGGGAGCTCCTATAATTCACCC. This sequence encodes CASSPGGSSYNSP. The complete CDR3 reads CASSPGGSSYNSPLHF.

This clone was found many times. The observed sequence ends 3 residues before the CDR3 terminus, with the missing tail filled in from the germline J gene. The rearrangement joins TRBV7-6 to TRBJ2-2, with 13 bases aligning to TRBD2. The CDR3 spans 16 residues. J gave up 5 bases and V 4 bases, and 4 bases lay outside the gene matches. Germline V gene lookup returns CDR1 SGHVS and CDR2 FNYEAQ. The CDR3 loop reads CASSSGTSGITGELFF. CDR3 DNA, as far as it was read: TGTGCCAGCAGCTCCGGGACTAGCGGGATAACCGGGGAG.

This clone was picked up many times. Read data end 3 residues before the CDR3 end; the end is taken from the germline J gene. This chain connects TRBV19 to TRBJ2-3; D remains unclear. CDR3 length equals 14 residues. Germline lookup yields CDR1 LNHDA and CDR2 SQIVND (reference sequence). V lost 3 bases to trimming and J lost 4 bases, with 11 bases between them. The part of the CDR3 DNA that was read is TGTGCCAGTAGTATTGTCGCGGTACCAGATACG. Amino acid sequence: CASSIVAVPDT. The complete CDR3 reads CASSIVAVPDTQYF.

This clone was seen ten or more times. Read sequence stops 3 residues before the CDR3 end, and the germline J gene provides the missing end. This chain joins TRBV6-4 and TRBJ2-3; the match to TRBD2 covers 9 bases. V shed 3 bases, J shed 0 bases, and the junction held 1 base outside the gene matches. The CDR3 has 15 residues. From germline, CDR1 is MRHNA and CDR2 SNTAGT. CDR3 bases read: TGTGCCAGCAGTGAACTAGCGGGTAGCACAGATACG. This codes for CASSELAGSTDT. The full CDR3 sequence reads CASSELAGSTDTQYF.

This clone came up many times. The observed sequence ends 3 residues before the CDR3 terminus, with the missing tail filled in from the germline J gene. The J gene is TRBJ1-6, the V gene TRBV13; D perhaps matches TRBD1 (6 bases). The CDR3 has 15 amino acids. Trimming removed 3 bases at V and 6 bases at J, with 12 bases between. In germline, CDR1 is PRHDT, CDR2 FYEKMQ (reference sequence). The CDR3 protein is CASSLADRSNSPLHF. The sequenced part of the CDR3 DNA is TGTGCCAGCAGCTTGGCCGACAGGTCTAATTCACCC.

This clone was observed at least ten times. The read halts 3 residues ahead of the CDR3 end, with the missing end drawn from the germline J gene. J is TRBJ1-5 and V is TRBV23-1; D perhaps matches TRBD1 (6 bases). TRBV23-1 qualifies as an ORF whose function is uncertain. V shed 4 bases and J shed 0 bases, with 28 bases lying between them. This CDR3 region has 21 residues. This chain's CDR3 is CASSPPIPITGTKYSNQPQHF. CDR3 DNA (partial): TGCGCCAGCAGTCCACCTATCCCCATAACCGGGACAAAATATAGCAATCAGCCC.

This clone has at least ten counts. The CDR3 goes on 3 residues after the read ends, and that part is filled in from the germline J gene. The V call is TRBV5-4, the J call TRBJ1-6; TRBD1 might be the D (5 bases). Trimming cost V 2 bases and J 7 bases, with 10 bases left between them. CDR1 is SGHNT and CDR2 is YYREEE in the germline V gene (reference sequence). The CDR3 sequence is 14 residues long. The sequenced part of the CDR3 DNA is TGTGCCAGCAGCTTCGACAGAATCAATTCACCC. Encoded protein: CASSFDRINSP. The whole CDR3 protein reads CASSFDRINSPLHF.